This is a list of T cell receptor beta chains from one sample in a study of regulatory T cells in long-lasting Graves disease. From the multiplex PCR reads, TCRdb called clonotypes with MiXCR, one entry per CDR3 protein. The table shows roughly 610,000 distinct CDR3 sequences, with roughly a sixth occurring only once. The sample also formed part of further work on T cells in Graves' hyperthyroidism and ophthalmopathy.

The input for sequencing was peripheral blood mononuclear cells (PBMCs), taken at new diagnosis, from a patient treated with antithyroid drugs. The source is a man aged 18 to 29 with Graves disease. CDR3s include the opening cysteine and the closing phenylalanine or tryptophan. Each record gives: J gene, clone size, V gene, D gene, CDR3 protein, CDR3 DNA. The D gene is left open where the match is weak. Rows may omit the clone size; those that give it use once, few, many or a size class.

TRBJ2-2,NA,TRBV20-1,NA,CSARPGSRNTGELFF,TGCAGTGCTAGGCCAGGGAGTAGGAACACCGGGGAGCTGTTTTTT
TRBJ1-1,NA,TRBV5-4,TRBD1,CASSSTGGAAELEAFF,TGTGCCAGCAGCTCGACAGGGGGCGCGGCCGAACTTGAAGCTTTCTTT
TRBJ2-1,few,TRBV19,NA,CASSIGTSHYNEQFF,TGTGCCAGTAGTATTGGGACGAGCCATTACAATGAGCAGTTCTTC
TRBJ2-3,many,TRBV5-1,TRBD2,CASGLAGGRSQYF,TGCGCCAGTGGACTAGCGGGAGGCCGCTCGCAGTATTTT
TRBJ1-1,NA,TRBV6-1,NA,CASSDTGRSDTEAFF,TGTGCCAGCAGTGACACAGGGCGCTCCGACACTGAAGCTTTCTTT
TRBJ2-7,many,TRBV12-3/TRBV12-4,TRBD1,CASSSRTGASTEQYF,TGTGCCAGCAGTTCTCGGACAGGGGCAAGTACCGAGCAGTACTTC
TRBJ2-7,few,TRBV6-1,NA,CASSLGGHFPYEQYF,TGTGCCAGCAGTCTTGGGGGACATTTTCCCTACGAGCAGTACTTC
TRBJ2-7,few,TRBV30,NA,CAWSKTDYEQYF,TGTGCCTGGAGTAAGACGGACTACGAGCAGTACTTC
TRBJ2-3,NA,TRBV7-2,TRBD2,CASSPGTNRGTDTQYF,TGTGCCAGCAGCCCCGGGACTAACCGGGGCACAGATACGCAGTATTTT
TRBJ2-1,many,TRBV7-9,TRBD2,CASSVGTSGYLSYNEQFF,TGTGCCAGCAGCGTAGGGACTAGCGGGTACCTATCCTACAATGAGCAGTTCTTC
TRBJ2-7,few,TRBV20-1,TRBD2,CSAPSGSSYEQYF,TGCAGTGCCCCTAGCGGCAGCTCCTACGAGCAGTACTTC
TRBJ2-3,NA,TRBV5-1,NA,CASSPRSSGTDTQYF,TGCGCCAGCAGCCCCAGGAGTTCGGGCACAGATACGCAGTATTTT
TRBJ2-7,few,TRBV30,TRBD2,CAWSRLAGVQEQYF,TGTGCCTGGTCCCGACTAGCGGGAGTGCAGGAGCAGTACTTC
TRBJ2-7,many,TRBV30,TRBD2,CAWSDLAGGSYEQYF,TGTGCCTGGAGTGATCTAGCGGGAGGATCCTACGAGCAGTACTTC
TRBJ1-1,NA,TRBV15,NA,CATSRVRSPNTEAFF,TGTGCCACCAGCAGAGTTCGGTCCCCGAACACTGAAGCTTTCTTT
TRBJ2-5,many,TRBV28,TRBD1,CASSRTGTGGLETQYF,TGTGCCAGCAGCCGGACCGGGACAGGGGGCTTGGAGACCCAGTACTTC
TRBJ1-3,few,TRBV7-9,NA,CASSVTRGFGNTIYF,TGTGCCAGCAGCGTAACCAGGGGTTTTGGAAACACCATATATTTT
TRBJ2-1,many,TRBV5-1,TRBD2,CASSPGLADIDEQFF,TGCGCCAGCAGCCCGGGGCTAGCGGACATAGATGAGCAGTTCTTC
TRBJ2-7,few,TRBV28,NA,CASNPPGLDLTGEQYF,TGTGCCAGCAACCCGCCGGGACTGGATTTGACGGGAGAGCAGTACTTC
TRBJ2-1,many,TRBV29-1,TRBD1,CSVEFGTGGNEQFF,TGCAGCGTTGAGTTCGGGACAGGGGGCAATGAGCAGTTCTTC
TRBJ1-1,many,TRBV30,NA,CAWRGRTEAFF,TGTGCCTGGAGGGGGCGCACTGAAGCTTTCTTT
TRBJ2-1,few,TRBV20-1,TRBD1,CSARVVTTGVDEQFF,TGCAGTGCTAGGGTCGTCACGACAGGGGTCGATGAGCAGTTCTTC
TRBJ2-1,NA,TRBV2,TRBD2,CASSPRASGGEQFF,TGTGCCAGCAGCCCCAGGGCCTCGGGGGGAGAGCAGTTCTTC
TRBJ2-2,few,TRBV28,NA,CASIPGGENTGELFF,TGTGCCAGCATTCCAGGGGGGGAGAACACCGGGGAGCTGTTTTTT
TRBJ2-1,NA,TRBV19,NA,CASRGRGPTYNEQFF,TGTGCCAGTAGGGGCAGGGGCCCTACCTACAATGAGCAGTTCTTC
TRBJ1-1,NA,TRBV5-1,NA,CASSLAGTTNTKAFF,TGCGCCAGCAGCTTGGCGGGGACAACGAACACTAAAGCTTTCTTT
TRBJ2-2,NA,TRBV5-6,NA,CASSPLPGRGNTGELFF,TGTGCCAGCAGCCCTCTTCCGGGCAGGGGGAACACCGGGGAGCTGTTTTTT
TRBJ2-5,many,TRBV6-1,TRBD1,CASSHTGGGETQYF,TGTGCCAGCAGTCACACAGGGGGCGGGGAGACCCAGTACTTC
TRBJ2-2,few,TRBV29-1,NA,CSVEGNTGELFF,TGCAGCGTTGAAGGGAACACCGGGGAGCTGTTTTTT
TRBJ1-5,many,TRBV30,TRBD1,CAWSGGQGLYQPQHF,TGTGCCTGGAGTGGCGGACAGGGCTTATATCAGCCCCAGCATTTT
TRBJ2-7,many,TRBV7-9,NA,CASSLVGGIDYEQYF,TGTGCCAGCAGCTTAGTCGGAGGGATCGACTACGAGCAGTACTTC
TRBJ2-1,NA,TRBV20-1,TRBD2,CSAPGTSGSSSYNEQFF,TGCAGTGCTCCCGGGACTAGCGGTTCTAGCTCCTACAATGAGCAGTTCTTC
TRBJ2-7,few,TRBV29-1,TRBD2,CSVIEASSGRYEQYF,TGCAGCGTAATTGAGGCGTCTAGCGGGAGGTACGAGCAGTACTTC
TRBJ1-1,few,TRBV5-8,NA,CASRDLTEAFF,TGTGCCAGCCGGGATCTCACTGAAGCTTTCTTT
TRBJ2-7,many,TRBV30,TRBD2,CAWSAVAGAGEQYF,TGTGCCTGGAGTGCGGTAGCGGGAGCGGGCGAGCAGTACTTC
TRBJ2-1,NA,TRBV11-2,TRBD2,CASRRTAVRGGRANEQFF,TGTGCCAGCAGGCGGACAGCAGTAAGGGGCGGGAGGGCCAATGAGCAGTTCTTC
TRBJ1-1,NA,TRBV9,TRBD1,CASGGQGTNTEAFF,TGTGCCAGTGGGGGACAGGGCACGAACACTGAAGCTTTCTTT
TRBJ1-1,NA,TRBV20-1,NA,CSALSLENTEAFF,TGCAGTGCACTCTCGCTGGAAAACACTGAAGCTTTCTTT
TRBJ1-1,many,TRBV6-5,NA,CASSYYREASEAFF,TGTGCCAGCAGTTACTACAGGGAAGCCAGTGAAGCTTTCTTT
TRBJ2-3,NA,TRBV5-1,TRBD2,CASSLGRETDTQYF,TGCGCCAGCAGCTTGGGGCGGGAGACAGATACGCAGTATTTT
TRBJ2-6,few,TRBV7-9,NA,CASSLESGRYSGANVLTF,TGTGCCAGCAGCTTAGAATCGGGACGGTACTCTGGGGCCAACGTCCTGACTTTC
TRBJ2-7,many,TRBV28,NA,CASSLWGEVNYEQYF,TGTGCCAGCAGTTTATGGGGGGAGGTAAACTACGAGCAGTACTTC
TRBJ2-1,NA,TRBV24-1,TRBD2,CATSDFSGTTYNEQFF,TGTGCCACCAGTGATTTTAGCGGGACAACCTACAATGAGCAGTTCTTC
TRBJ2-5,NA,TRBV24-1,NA,CATGRGNQETQYF,TGTGCCACCGGACGCGGCAATCAAGAGACCCAGTACTTC
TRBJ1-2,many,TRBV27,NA,CASRPLVHNYGYTF,TGTGCCAGCAGACCCTTAGTCCATAACTATGGCTACACCTTC
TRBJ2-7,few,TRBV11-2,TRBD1,CASSRDRGAYEQYF,TGTGCCAGCAGCAGGGACAGGGGAGCGTACGAGCAGTACTTC
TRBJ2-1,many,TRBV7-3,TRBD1,CASSSGHTGDEQFF,TGTGCCAGCAGCTCGGGACATACAGGGGATGAGCAGTTCTTC
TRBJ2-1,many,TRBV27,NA,CASIVRAGSNNEQFF,TGTGCCAGCATCGTAAGGGCAGGGTCGAACAATGAGCAGTTCTTC
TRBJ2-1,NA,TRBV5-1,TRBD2,CASRILAEDYNEQFF,TGCGCCAGCAGAATACTAGCGGAAGACTACAATGAGCAGTTCTTC
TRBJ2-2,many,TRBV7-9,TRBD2,CASKREVRGELFF,TGTGCCAGCAAGCGGGAGGTTCGCGGGGAGCTGTTTTTT
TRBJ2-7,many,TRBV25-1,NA,CASSDARTVSPYEQYF,TGTGCCAGCAGTGACGCCAGGACAGTGAGTCCCTACGAGCAGTACTTC
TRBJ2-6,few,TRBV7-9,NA,CASSSRGSYSGANVLTF,TGTGCCAGCAGCTCAAGGGGATCCTACTCTGGGGCCAACGTCCTGACTTTC
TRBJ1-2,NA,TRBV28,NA,CASSRSGGRGYGYTF,TGTGCCAGCAGTCGCTCCGGGGGGCGAGGGTATGGCTACACCTTC
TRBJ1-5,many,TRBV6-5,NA,CASSYSTGSNQPQHF,TGTGCCAGCAGTTACTCAACAGGGAGCAATCAGCCCCAGCATTTT
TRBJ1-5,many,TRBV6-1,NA,CASRNHAAQGNQPQHF,TGTGCCAGCAGAAACCACGCGGCGCAGGGAAATCAGCCCCAGCATTTT
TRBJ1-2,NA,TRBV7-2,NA,CASSPLARARAGGYTF,TGTGCCAGCAGCCCGCTAGCGCGAGCAAGAGCGGGGGGCTACACCTTC
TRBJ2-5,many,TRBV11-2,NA,CASSLVGLKETQYF,TGTGCCAGCAGCTTAGTTGGGCTAAAAGAGACCCAGTACTTC
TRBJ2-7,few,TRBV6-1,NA,CASSRDRILSYEQYF,TGTGCCAGCAGCAGGGACCGAATCCTCTCCTACGAGCAGTACTTC